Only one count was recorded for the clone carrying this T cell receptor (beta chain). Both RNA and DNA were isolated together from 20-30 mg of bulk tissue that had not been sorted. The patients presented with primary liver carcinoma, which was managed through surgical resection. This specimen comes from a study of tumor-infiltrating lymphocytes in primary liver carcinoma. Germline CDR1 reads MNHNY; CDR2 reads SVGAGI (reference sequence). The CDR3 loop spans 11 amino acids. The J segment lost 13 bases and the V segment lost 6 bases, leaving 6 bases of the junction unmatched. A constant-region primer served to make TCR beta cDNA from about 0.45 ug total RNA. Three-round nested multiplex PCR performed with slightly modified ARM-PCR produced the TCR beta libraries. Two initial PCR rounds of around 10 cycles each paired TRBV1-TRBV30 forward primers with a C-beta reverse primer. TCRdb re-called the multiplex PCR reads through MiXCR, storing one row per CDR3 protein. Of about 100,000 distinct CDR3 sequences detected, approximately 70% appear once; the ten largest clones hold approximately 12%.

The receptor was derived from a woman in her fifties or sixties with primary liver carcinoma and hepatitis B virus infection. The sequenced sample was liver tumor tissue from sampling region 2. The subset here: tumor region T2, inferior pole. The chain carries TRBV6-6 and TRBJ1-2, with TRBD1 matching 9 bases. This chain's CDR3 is CASSQTGGSTF. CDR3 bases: TGTGCCAGCAGCCAGACAGGGGGTAGCACCTTC.